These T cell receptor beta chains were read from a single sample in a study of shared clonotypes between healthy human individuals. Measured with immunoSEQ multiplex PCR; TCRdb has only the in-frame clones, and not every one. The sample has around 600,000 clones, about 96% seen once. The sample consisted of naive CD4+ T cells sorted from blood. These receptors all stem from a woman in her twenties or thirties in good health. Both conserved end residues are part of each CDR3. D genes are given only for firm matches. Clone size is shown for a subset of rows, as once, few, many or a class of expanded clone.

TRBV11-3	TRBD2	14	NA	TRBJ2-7	TGTGCCAGCAGCCCGCTAGCGGGAACCTACGAGCAGTACTTC	CASSPLAGTYEQYF
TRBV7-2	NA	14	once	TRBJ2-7	TGTGCCAGCAGCTTCCAGGCAGGGCCCTACGAGCAGTACTTC	CASSFQAGPYEQYF
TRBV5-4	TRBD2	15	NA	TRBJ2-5	TGTGCCAGCAGCCTAGAGATTTCGCGGGAGGAGGCCCAGTACTTC	CASSLEISREEAQYF
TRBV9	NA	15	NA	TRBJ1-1	TGTGCCAGCAGCGTACAGTCAGGGTTGGGCACTGAAGCTTTCTTT	CASSVQSGLGTEAFF
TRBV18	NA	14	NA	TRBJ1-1	TGTGCCAGCTCACCTGGACAGTGGGACACTGAAGCTTTCTTT	CASSPGQWDTEAFF
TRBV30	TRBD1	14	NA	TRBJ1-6	TGTGCCTGGAGTGTACCAGGGGGCGTATCACCCCTCCACTTT	CAWSVPGGVSPLHF
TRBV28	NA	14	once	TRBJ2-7	TGTGCCAGCAGTTTACCCGACTTTTATTACGAGCAGTACTTC	CASSLPDFYYEQYF
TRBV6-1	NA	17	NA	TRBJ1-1	TGTGCCAGCAGTGACAGGTTCGGGGCAGGATCGAACACTGAAGCTTTCTTT	CASSDRFGAGSNTEAFF
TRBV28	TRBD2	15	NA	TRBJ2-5	TGTGCCAGCAGCCTTAGGGGCGGGAGTAGTGAGACCCAGTACTTC	CASSLRGGSSETQYF
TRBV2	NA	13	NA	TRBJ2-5	TGTGCCAGCAGCCGGGACGGAGGAGAGACCCAGTACTTC	CASSRDGGETQYF
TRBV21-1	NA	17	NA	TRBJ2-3	TGTGCCAGCAGCAAAATGTCCCGGGACACCTACACAGATACGCAGTATTTT	CASSKMSRDTYTDTQYF
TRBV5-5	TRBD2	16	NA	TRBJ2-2	TGTGCCAGCAGCTTGGCGCTAGCGGAACGCACCGGGGAGCTGTTTTTT	CASSLALAERTGELFF
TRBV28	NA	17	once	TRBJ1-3	TGTGCCAGCAGTTTTTGGTCCGGGGGCGGTTCTGGAAACACCATATATTTT	CASSFWSGGGSGNTIYF
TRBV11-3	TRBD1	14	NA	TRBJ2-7	TGTGCCAGCAGCAAAGGGGACAGGGACCACGAGCAGTACTTC	CASSKGDRDHEQYF
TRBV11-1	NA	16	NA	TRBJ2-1	TGTGCCAGCAGCTTAAGTCCGGGGGCGGCCTACAATGAGCAGTTCTTC	CASSLSPGAAYNEQFF
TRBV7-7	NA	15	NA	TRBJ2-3	TGTGCCAGCAGCCCTACGGGACACCCCACAGATACGCAGTATTTT	CASSPTGHPTDTQYF
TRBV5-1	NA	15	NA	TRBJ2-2	TGCGCCAGCAGCCCGTTGGACCGGAACACCGGGGAGCTGTTTTTT	CASSPLDRNTGELFF
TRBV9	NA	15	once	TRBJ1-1	TGTGCCAGCAGCCCCGGGGACACAATGAACACTGAAGCTTTCTTT	CASSPGDTMNTEAFF
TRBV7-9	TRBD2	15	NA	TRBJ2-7	TGTGCCAGCAGCTTGTTGGGACCTACGGGGGGCGAGCAGTACTTC	CASSLLGPTGGEQYF
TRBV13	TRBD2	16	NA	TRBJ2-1	TGTGCCAGCAGCTCCCCCCTAGCGGGAGACGGGGGTGAGCAGTTCTTC	CASSSPLAGDGGEQFF
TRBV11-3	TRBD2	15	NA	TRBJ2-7	TGTGCCAGCAGCTTGGGCTCCGGGACTAGCTACGAGCAGTACTTC	CASSLGSGTSYEQYF
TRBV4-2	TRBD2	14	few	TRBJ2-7	TGTGCCAGCAGCCAACGGGACTATAACTACGAGCAGTACTTC	CASSQRDYNYEQYF
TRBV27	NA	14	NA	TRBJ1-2	TGTGCCAGCAGTTTAAAGTATTCTAACTATGGCTACACCTTC	CASSLKYSNYGYTF
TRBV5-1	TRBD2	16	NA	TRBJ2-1	TGCGCCAGCAGCTTGGGACTAGCTCGGGAGATCAATGAGCAGTTCTTC	CASSLGLAREINEQFF
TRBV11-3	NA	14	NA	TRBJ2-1	TGTGCCAGCAGCTCGGGACTCCGATTCAATGAGCAGTTCTTC	CASSSGLRFNEQFF
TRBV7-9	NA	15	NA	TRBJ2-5	TGTGCCAGCAGCTTAGTTCCAGGACAGCAAGAGACCCAGTACTTC	CASSLVPGQQETQYF